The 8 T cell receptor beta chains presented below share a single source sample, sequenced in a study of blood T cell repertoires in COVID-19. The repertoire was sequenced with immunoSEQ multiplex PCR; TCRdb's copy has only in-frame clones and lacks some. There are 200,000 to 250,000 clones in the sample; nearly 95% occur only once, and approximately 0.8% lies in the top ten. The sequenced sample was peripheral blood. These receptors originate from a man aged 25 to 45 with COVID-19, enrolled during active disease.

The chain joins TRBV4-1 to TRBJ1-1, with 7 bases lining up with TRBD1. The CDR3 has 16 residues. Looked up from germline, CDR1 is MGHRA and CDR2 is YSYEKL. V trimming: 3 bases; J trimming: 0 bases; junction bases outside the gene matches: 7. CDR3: CASSQGSTGVNTEAFF. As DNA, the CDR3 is TGCGCCAGCAGCCAGGGAAGTACAGGGGTGAACACTGAAGCTTTCTTT.

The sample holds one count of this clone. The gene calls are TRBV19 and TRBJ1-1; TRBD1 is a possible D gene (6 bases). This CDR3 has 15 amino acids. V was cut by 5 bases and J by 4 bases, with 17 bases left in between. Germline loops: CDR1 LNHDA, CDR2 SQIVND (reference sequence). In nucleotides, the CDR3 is TGTGCCAGTAGTCCCTCCCAGGGGACAATCACTGAAGCTTTCTTT. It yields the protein CASSPSQGTITEAFF.

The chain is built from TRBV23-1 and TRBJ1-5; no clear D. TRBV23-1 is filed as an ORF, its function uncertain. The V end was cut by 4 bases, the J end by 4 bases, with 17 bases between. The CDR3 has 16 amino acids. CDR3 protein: CASSPWRGPGNQPQHF. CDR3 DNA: TGCGCCAGCAGTCCTTGGCGAGGGCCGGGGAATCAGCCCCAGCATTTT.

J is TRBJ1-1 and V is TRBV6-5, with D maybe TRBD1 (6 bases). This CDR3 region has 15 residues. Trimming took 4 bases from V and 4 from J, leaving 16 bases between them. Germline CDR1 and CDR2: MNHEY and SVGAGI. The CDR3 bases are TGTGCCAGCAGTTCCATCAGGGGAGTGATCACTGAAGCTTTCTTT. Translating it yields CASSSIRGVITEAFF.

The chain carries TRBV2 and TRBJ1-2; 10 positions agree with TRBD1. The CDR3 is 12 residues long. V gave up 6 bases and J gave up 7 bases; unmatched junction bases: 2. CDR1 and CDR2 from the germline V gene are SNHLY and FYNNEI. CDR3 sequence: CASRDRGAGYTF. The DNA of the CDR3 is TGTGCCAGCAGGGACAGGGGGGCTGGCTACACCTTC.

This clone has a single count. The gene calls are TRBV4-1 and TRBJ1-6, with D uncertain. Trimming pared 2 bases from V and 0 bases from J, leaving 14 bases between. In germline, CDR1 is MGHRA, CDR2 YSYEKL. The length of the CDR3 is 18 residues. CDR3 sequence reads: CASSQFRAESSYNSPLHF. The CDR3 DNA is TGCGCCAGCAGCCAATTCCGAGCGGAGAGCTCCTATAATTCACCCCTCCACTTT.

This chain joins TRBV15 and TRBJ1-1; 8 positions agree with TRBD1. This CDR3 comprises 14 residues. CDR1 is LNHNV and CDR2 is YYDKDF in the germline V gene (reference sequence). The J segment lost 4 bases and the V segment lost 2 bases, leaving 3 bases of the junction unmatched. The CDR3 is CATSRQGATTEAFF. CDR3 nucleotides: TGTGCCACCAGCAGACAGGGGGCGACCACTGAAGCTTTCTTT.

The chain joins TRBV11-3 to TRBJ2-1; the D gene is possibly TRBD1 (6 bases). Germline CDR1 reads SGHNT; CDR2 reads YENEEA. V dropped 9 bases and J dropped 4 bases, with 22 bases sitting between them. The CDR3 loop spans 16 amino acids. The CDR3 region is CARGGLGCHLYNEQFF. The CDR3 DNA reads TGTGCCAGAGGGGGTCTTGGGTGTCATCTTTACAATGAGCAGTTCTTC.